This passage covers 32 T cell receptor beta chains from one sample sequenced in a study of early T cells in non-severe SARS-CoV-2 infection. TCRdb fed the 5' RACE reads into MiXCR, producing one record per CDR3 protein. This table has 70,000 to 90,000 distinct CDR3 sequences, approximately 12% appearing once. Sequencing was performed on whole blood. Receptor source: an adult who was a healthcare worker with PCR-confirmed SARS-CoV-2 infection or an uninfected control (not recorded which).

This clonotype was counted between two and nine times. The genes are TRBV2 and TRBJ2-7, with a tentative D call TRBD1 (6 bases). CDR1 SNHLY and CDR2 FYNNEI come from the germline V gene. The V end lost 5 bases, the J end lost 2 bases, and 16 bases lay between the germline ends. The CDR3 has 15 residues. CDR3 nucleotides: TGTGCCAGCAGTCCACAGGGATTAATAACCTACGAGCAGTACTTC. Translating gives CASSPQGLITYEQYF.

This chain joins TRBV2 and TRBJ1-3; D is unresolved. Trimming removed 0 bases from V and 4 bases from J, with 19 bases in between. The CDR3 extends over 18 amino acids. The V gene's germline CDR1 is SNHLY and CDR2 FYNNEI. CDR3 coding DNA: TGTGCCAGCAGTGAAGCGCCACCCTCGGACCCGAGGGGAAACACCATATATTTT. Encoded protein: CASSEAPPSDPRGNTIYF. Supplemented by reference TRBV2 and TRBJ1-3, the full variable domain reads EPEVTQTPSHQVTQMGQEVILRCVPISNHLYFYWYRQILGQKVEFLVSFYNNEISEKSEIFDDQFSVERPDGSNFTLKIRSTKLEDSAMYFCASSEAPPSDPRGNTIYFGEGSWLTVV.

The J gene is TRBJ2-7, the V gene TRBV5-4; 8 positions match TRBD2. CDR1 is SGHNT and CDR2 is YYREEE in the germline V gene (reference sequence). This CDR3 has 15 amino acids. J was trimmed by 2 bases and V by 4 bases; bases with no gene match: 8. The CDR3 coding sequence is TGTGCCAGCAGCAACACCGGGACTAGGCCCTACGAGCAGTACTTC. Its translation is CASSNTGTRPYEQYF.

The rearrangement uses TRBV29-1 and TRBJ2-1; possibly TRBD1 for D (5 bases). The CDR3 is 12 residues long. Germline CDR1 reads SQVTM; CDR2 reads ANQGSEA. The V gene lost 5 bases and the J gene lost 7 bases, with 12 bases spanning the gap. As DNA, the CDR3 is TGCAGCGTTTGTCCAGGGTGGAATGAGCAGTTCTTC. Amino acids: CSVCPGWNEQFF.

J is TRBJ1-1 and V is TRBV2; 8 bases match TRBD1. The germline CDR1 and CDR2 sequences are SNHLY and FYNNEI. CDR3 length equals 13 residues. The V segment lost 6 bases and the J segment 1 base; nucleotides outside the gene matches: 1. CDR3 region: CASRDRANTEAFF. CDR3 DNA: TGTGCCAGCAGGGACAGGGCGAACACTGAAGCTTTCTTT.

The chain uses TRBV28 and TRBJ2-7, with D maybe TRBD2 (6 bases). The CDR3 consists of 13 residues. In germline, CDR1 is MDHEN, CDR2 SYDVKM. Trimming took 10 bases from V and 7 from J, leaving 20 bases between them. CDR3: CATRRAGPSEQYF. In nucleotides, the CDR3 is TGTGCCACCCGCCGGGCGGGACCCTCTGAGCAGTACTTC.

This clonotype was seen at least ten times. The chain couples TRBV18 to TRBJ1-1; D remains unclear. Germline CDR1 reads KGHSH; CDR2 reads LQKENI. The V and J ends lost 6 bases and 7 bases respectively, with 15 bases between them. This CDR3 comprises 13 residues. The CDR3 here is CASSPQSGGEAFF. CDR3 sequence (DNA): TGTGCCAGCTCGCCTCAAAGCGGCGGTGAAGCTTTCTTT.

This clonotype was seen ten or more times. The CDR3 loop is CASSLLTGNEQFF. DNA of the CDR3: TGTGCCAGCAGCTTGCTGACAGGGAATGAGCAGTTCTTC. The V gene is TRBV7-9, the J gene TRBJ2-1; 7 nucleotides agree with TRBD1. V lost 3 bases, J lost 7 bases, and 3 bases stayed unmatched. Germline V gene lookup returns CDR1 SEHNR and CDR2 FQNEAQ (reference sequence). The CDR3 is made up of 13 amino acids.

This clonotype showed up many times. The chain employs TRBV5-1 and TRBJ2-7, with a possible D match to TRBD1 (5 bases). Per the germline V gene, CDR1 is SGHRS and CDR2 is YFSETQ. This CDR3 region has 15 residues. V was pared by 2 bases and J by 2 bases, with 14 bases between. The CDR3 region is CASSLGAGDPYEQYF. In nucleotides, the CDR3 is TGCGCCAGCAGCTTAGGGGCAGGAGACCCCTACGAGCAGTACTTC.

This clonotype was found many times. This chain connects TRBV27 to TRBJ2-2; 9 nucleotides align to TRBD1. The CDR3 has 15 residues. Germline-derived CDR1 and CDR2 are MNHEY and SMNVEV (reference sequence). J gave up 3 bases and V 4 bases, and 3 bases lay outside the gene matches. In nucleotides, the CDR3 is TGTGCCAGCAGTTCCGGGACAGGGCACACCGGGGAGCTGTTTTTT. As protein: CASSSGTGHTGELFF.

In the case of this clonotype: A much larger clone lies one base from this, so it may be a read error. This rearrangement joins TRBV28 to TRBJ1-1; perhaps TRBD1 as D (6 bases). CDR3 length: 16 amino acids. V lost 6 bases to trimming and J lost 4 bases, with 21 bases between them. The germline CDR1 and CDR2 sequences are MDHEN and SYDVKM. In DNA form, the CDR3 reads TGTGCCAGCAGACAGGGTGGTGAGGTGACGGGCACTGAAGCTTTCTTT. Translation gives CASRQGGEVTGTEAFF.

This clonotype was detected a few times. This chain links TRBV5-1 with TRBJ2-7, with a tentative D call TRBD1 (6 bases). Trimming cost V 4 bases and J 5 bases, with 16 bases left between them. The CDR3 has 14 residues. CDR1 is SGHRS and CDR2 is YFSETQ in the germline V gene. This chain's CDR3 is CASSQVGQSDEQYF. Here the CDR3 DNA reads TGCGCCAGCAGCCAAGTAGGACAGTCTGACGAGCAGTACTTC.

In its sample, this clonotype was seen many times. The CDR3 DNA reads TGTGCCAGCAGCTTGCCTGGGACTGGGGCCAACGTCCTGACTTTC. It codes for CASSLPGTGANVLTF. The gene calls are TRBV5-4 and TRBJ2-6; no firm D call. From germline, CDR1 is SGHNT and CDR2 YYREEE (reference sequence). Deletions cut 1 base from V and 2 bases from J, with 7 bases between. The CDR3 loop spans 15 amino acids.

V usage is TRBV28 and J usage is TRBJ2-1; 12 bases align to TRBD2. The germline gives CDR1 MDHEN, CDR2 SYDVKM. V shed 5 bases and J 9 bases; nucleotides not matched to a gene: 11. This CDR3 spans 16 amino acids. CDR3 nucleotide sequence: TGTGCCAGCAGTCCCTGGACTAGCGGGACCGGCGGTGAGCAGTTCTTC. Translating gives CASSPWTSGTGGEQFF.

This sequence joins TRBV11-1 and TRBJ2-1; TRBD2 matches at 13 bases. CDR3 length equals 15 residues. Germline CDR1 and CDR2: SGHAT and FQDESV (reference sequence). Trimming cost V 4 bases and J 7 bases; bases outside gene matches: 4. The chain's CDR3 is CASSSRTSGGNEQFF. CDR3 bases: TGTGCCAGCAGCTCACGGACTAGCGGGGGAAATGAGCAGTTCTTC.

The CDR3 loop reads CASSLIRGGRNQPQHF. The CDR3 DNA sequence: TGTGCCAGTAGTCTCATCCGAGGGGGCCGCAATCAGCCCCAGCATTTT. The rearrangement joins TRBV19 to TRBJ1-5; 7 bases line up with TRBD1. CDR1 is LNHDA and CDR2 is SQIVND in the germline V gene (reference sequence). The CDR3 loop spans 16 amino acids. V was pared by 5 bases and J by 2 bases, with 9 bases of the junction left unmatched.

This clonotype was counted many times. The rearrangement joins TRBV18 to TRBJ2-7; 7 bases agree with TRBD2. The CDR3 length is 13 residues. Germline CDR1 reads KGHSH; CDR2 reads LQKENI. V dropped 5 bases and J dropped 3; count of bases not matched to a gene: 4. CDR3 loop: CASSEGGNYEQYF. DNA for the CDR3: TGTGCCAGCTCAGAGGGAGGGAACTACGAGCAGTACTTC. Full variable domain (rest looked up from reference TRBV18 and TRBJ2-7): NAGVMQNPRHLVRRRGQEARLRCSPMKGHSHVYWYRQLPEEGLKFMVYLQKENIIDESGMPKERFSAEFPKEGPSILRIQQVVRGDSAAYFCASSEGGNYEQYFGPGTRLTVT.

This clonotype occurred many times. This chain links TRBV20-1 with TRBJ1-2, with D tentatively TRBD1 (5 bases). This CDR3 has 14 amino acids. Per germline, CDR1 DFQATT and CDR2 SNEGSKA (reference sequence). Deletions cut 0 bases from V and 7 bases from J, with 15 bases between. In DNA, the CDR3 is TGCAGTGCTAGAGATACCCAGGGTTATTTTGGCTACACCTTC. It is translated as CSARDTQGYFGYTF.

This clonotype was counted many times. The chain is built from TRBV28 and TRBJ1-5; perhaps TRBD1 as D (5 bases). CDR3 length: 16 residues. Germline loops: CDR1 MDHEN, CDR2 SYDVKM. Trimming left V 2 bases short and J 2 bases short, with 13 bases between. DNA of the CDR3: TGTGCCAGCAGTTTACTCGGGGGGTTCGGCAATCAGCCCCAGCATTTT. Translation: CASSLLGGFGNQPQHF.

The chain carries TRBV4-1 and TRBJ1-2; D is unclear. Germline CDR1 MGHRA, CDR2 YSYEKL. This CDR3 has 15 residues. V was pared by 6 bases and J by 0 bases, with 14 bases between. The CDR3 spells CASRVTVLANYGYTF. The CDR3 DNA reads TGCGCCAGCAGGGTTACGGTTCTAGCTAACTATGGCTACACCTTC.

This clonotype was detected only a few times. The V and J genes are TRBV28 and TRBJ2-5; 9 bases align to TRBD2. Trimming removed 3 bases from V and 4 bases from J; junction bases left unmatched: 6. There are 15 residues in the CDR3. Germline V gives CDR1 MDHEN, CDR2 SYDVKM. CDR3 residues: CASSFRVAGAETQYF. The CDR3 DNA reads as TGTGCCAGCAGTTTTCGGGTAGCGGGAGCAGAGACCCAGTACTTC.

This clonotype was seen repeatedly, ten times or more. The CDR3 nucleotides read TGCAGTGCTAGAGAGTTAGGGGGTCGGGTGAACACTGAAGCTTTCTTT. Its protein is CSARELGGRVNTEAFF. The chain combines TRBV20-1 with TRBJ1-1; weak D call: TRBD1 (6 bases). Trimming took off 0 bases at V and 0 bases at J, with 14 bases between the two ends. Per germline, CDR1 DFQATT and CDR2 SNEGSKA (reference sequence). This CDR3 spans 16 amino acids.

This clonotype occurred a few times. An end of the junction differs from the germline gene, which may be a read error. V and J are TRBV29-1 and TRBJ2-1; 8 bases are a match to TRBD1. Germline CDR1 is SQVTM and CDR2 is ANQGSEA. The CDR3 extends over 14 amino acids. The CDR3 spells CSVTTTGAQNEAVF. CDR3 DNA: TGCAGCGTAACTACGACAGGGGCCCAGAATGAGGCGGTCTTC.

This chain uses TRBV6-5 with TRBJ1-4; D gene uncertain. The CDR3 sequence is 13 residues long. V lost 5 bases and J 8 bases, leaving 12 bases between the germline ends. CDR1 is MNHEY, CDR2 SVGAGI, per germline. CDR3 amino acids: CASSPLTGEKLFF. The CDR3 DNA is TGTGCCAGCAGTCCCCTAACCGGAGAAAAACTGTTTTTT.

In this sample, this clonotype turned up a few times. The chain uses TRBV29-1 and TRBJ1-2; 7 nucleotides match TRBD1. The CDR3 consists of 12 residues. With V trimmed by 7 bases and J by 4 bases, 6 bases remained unmatched. The germline CDR1 and CDR2 sequences are SQVTM and ANQGSEA. CDR3 DNA sequence: TGCAGCGCCGCAGGGGGTAGCTATGGCTACACCTTC. Translated, it gives CSAAGGSYGYTF.

At least ten counts were recorded for this clonotype. This chain uses TRBV10-3 with TRBJ2-7, with 12 bases identical to TRBD2. With V trimmed by 3 bases and J by 2 bases, 2 bases remained unmatched. This CDR3 region has 15 residues. Looked up from germline, CDR1 is ENHRY and CDR2 is SYGVKD. In nucleotides, the CDR3 is TGTGCCATCAGTGACGGACTAGCGGGGACCTACGAGCAGTACTTC. Protein: CAISDGLAGTYEQYF.

This clonotype was counted only a few times. The chain employs TRBV7-3 and TRBJ2-2; D might be TRBD2 (6 bases). The CDR3 length is 13 residues. Trimming pared 11 bases from V and 8 bases from J, leaving 18 bases between. Germline loops: CDR1 SGHTA, CDR2 FQGTGA. The CDR3 reads CAPGEAPSGELFF. The CDR3 DNA is TGTGCCCCCGGGGAGGCCCCCTCGGGGGAGCTGTTTTTT.

V usage is TRBV4-2 and J usage is TRBJ2-1; a weak D match, TRBD2 (6 bases). With 4 bases removed from V and 0 bases from J, the gap between germline ends came to 16 bases. The germline CDR1 and CDR2 sequences are LGHNA and YNFKEQ. This CDR3 spans 17 amino acids. CDR3 sequence (DNA): TGTGCCAGCAGCCCACATTCCGGTAGCGGCTCCTACAATGAGCAGTTCTTC. Translated, it gives CASSPHSGSGSYNEQFF.

The chain combines TRBV29-1 with TRBJ2-5; 7 bases are a match to TRBD1. The CDR3 is 13 residues long. The germline V gene encodes CDR1 SQVTM and CDR2 ANQGSEA. V gave up 6 bases and J gave up 4 bases; unmatched junction bases: 8. The CDR3, as DNA: TGCAGCGTGGTGACAGGGCCACCAGAGACCCAGTACTTC. This sequence encodes CSVVTGPPETQYF.

The rearrangement joins TRBV5-6 to TRBJ1-1; the D gene is possibly TRBD1 (5 bases). CDR1 and CDR2 (germline): SGHDT, YYEEEE. This CDR3 spans 14 amino acids. V lost 3 bases and J 2 bases, leaving 11 bases between the germline ends. As DNA, the CDR3 is TGTGCCAGCAGCTGGGGACGGGTAAACACTGAAGCTTTCTTT. The encoded protein is CASSWGRVNTEAFF.

This clonotype was counted at least ten times. The chain links TRBV11-1 to TRBJ2-7; 11 bases map to TRBD2. CDR1 and CDR2 from the germline V gene are SGHAT and FQDESV (reference sequence). The V gene end was trimmed by 3 bases and the J gene end by 3 bases; junction bases not matched to a gene: 4. There are 15 residues in the CDR3. In nucleotides, the CDR3 is TGTGCCAGCAGCTTCGGGACTAGCGGCAACTACGAGCAGTACTTC. It specifies CASSFGTSGNYEQYF.

The gene calls are TRBV29-1 and TRBJ1-1; no clear D gene. Between the trimmed V and J ends, which lost 1 base and 4 bases, there was a span of 10 bases. Germline values: CDR1 SQVTM, CDR2 ANQGSEA. The CDR3 is 13 amino acids. In DNA form, the CDR3 reads TGCAGCGTTGAAGGTGGGTTTCTCACTGAAGCTTTCTTT. It encodes CSVEGGFLTEAFF.